Sequencing of this T cell receptor beta chain was carried out in a study of cytotoxic CD8 clonotypes in ibrutinib-treated CLL. Study information: Over 9 relapsed/refractory, around 14 treatment-naive; 17 IGHV unmutated. The response samples were taken once patients had been treated for a median of about 12 months, range 6 to 36.

The repertoire was sequenced with immunoSEQ multiplex PCR; TCRdb's copy has only in-frame clones and lacks some. The data show fewer than 400,000 clones, with around 66% seen just once and 5% to 6.5% held by the top ten. TCR beta libraries used roughly 1.8 micrograms of DNA from cryopreserved PBMCs. This clone was observed once. Its target is unknown. Broader study findings: The clonality went up when patients responded to ibrutinib and dropped back toward baseline at progression.

Per the germline V gene, CDR1 is MGHRA and CDR2 is YSYEKL. V shed 9 bases and J shed 0 bases, with 18 bases lying between them. CDR3 size: 17 residues. Sequences were derived from PBMCs, sampled after 36 months of ibrutinib treatment. This sequence originates from a human donor with chronic lymphocytic leukemia. The chain employs TRBV4-1 and TRBJ2-6; D remains ambiguous. CDR3 sequence reads: CASTPLGRSSGANVLTF. The CDR3 nucleotides read TGCGCCAGTACCCCTCTCGGACGGAGCTCTGGGGCCAACGTCCTGACTTTC.